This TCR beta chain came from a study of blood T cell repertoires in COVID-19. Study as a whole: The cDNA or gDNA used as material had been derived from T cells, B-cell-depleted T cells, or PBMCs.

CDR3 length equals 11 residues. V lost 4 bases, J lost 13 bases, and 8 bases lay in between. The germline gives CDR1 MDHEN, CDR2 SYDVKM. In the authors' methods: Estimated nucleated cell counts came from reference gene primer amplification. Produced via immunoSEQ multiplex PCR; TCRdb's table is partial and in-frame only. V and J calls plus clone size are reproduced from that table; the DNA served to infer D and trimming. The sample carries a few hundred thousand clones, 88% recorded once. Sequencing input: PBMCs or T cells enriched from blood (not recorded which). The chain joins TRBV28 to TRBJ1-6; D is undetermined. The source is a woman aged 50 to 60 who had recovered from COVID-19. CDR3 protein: CASSSLNPLHF. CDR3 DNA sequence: TGTGCCAGCAGTTCCCTAAACCCCCTCCACTTT.